This is a list of T cell receptor beta chains from one sample in a study of memory CD4+ T cells and cytomegalovirus serostatus. Measured with immunoSEQ multiplex PCR; TCRdb has only the in-frame clones, and not every one. The table has roughly 49,000 clones, 65% to 85% seen once; the top ten hold approximately 0.55%. Sequencing used memory CD4+ T cells from blood. These receptors all stem from an adult in good health and CMV-seronegative. Each CDR3 is given with its conserved first and last residue. D genes are given only for firm matches. Expanded clones get a size class; other rows say once, few or many, or leave the size out.

TRBD1	few	TRBV5-1	TRBJ2-5	CASSGGQASETQYF	TGCGCCAGCAGCGGGGGACAGGCCAGTGAGACCCAGTACTTC
TRBD1	.	TRBV10-1	TRBJ1-1	CASSPTGVVSPNTEAFF	TGCGCCAGCAGTCCCACAGGGGTGGTGTCCCCAAACACTGAAGCTTTCTTT
.	.	TRBV7-9	TRBJ2-5	CASSSQETQYF	TGTGCCAGCAGCTCCCAAGAGACCCAGTACTTC
TRBD1	.	TRBV25-1	TRBJ1-2	CASSEYGDRGRYGYTF	TGTGCCAGCAGTGAATATGGGGACAGGGGCAGGTATGGCTACACCTTC
.	once	TRBV6-1	TRBJ1-1	CASRPAGNTEAFF	TGTGCCAGCAGGCCGGCCGGGAACACTGAAGCTTTCTTT
TRBD2	.	TRBV28	TRBJ2-7	CASSTSSGGGEQYF	TGTGCCAGCAGCACCTCTAGCGGGGGAGGCGAGCAGTACTTC
.	.	TRBV7-2	TRBJ2-1	CASSRSRMGHEQFF	TGTGCCAGCAGCCGAAGTAGGATGGGGCATGAGCAGTTCTTC
.	.	TRBV2	TRBJ1-6	CASSVGGFGSPLHF	TGTGCCAGCAGTGTGGGTGGTTTTGGTTCACCCCTCCACTTT
.	.	TRBV5-1	TRBJ1-4	CASSLYGDNEKLFF	TGCGCCAGCAGCTTGTATGGGGATAATGAAAAACTGTTTTTT
TRBD1	.	TRBV10-3	TRBJ1-2	CAMGVTGEFVDYGYTF	TGTGCCATGGGTGTGACAGGGGAGTTTGTCGACTATGGCTACACCTTC
.	once	TRBV5-6	TRBJ1-5	CASSLRQGGNQPQHF	TGTGCCAGCAGCTTGCGGCAGGGTGGCAATCAGCCCCAGCATTTT
.	.	TRBV27	TRBJ2-5	CASSFGGAETQYF	TGTGCCAGCAGTTTCGGAGGGGCGGAGACCCAGTACTTC
.	.	TRBV9	TRBJ2-3	CASSVTGFDADTQYF	TGTGCCAGCAGCGTAACGGGGTTTGACGCAGATACGCAGTATTTT
.	few	TRBV6-5	TRBJ1-1	CASSWGASRDTEAFF	TGTGCCAGCAGTTGGGGCGCGAGCCGGGACACTGAAGCTTTCTTT
TRBD2	.	TRBV5-5	TRBJ2-5	CASSVSGTSGAGYQETQYF	TGTGCCAGCAGCGTCTCCGGGACTAGTGGTGCCGGGTACCAAGAGACCCAGTACTTC
.	.	TRBV5-1	TRBJ2-2	CASSLEGLNTGELFF	TGCGCCAGCAGCTTGGAGGGGTTAAACACCGGGGAGCTGTTTTTT
.	.	TRBV30	TRBJ1-2	CAWKSRETAVYGYTF	TGTGCCTGGAAGAGTCGAGAGACCGCCGTCTATGGCTACACCTTC
.	.	TRBV5-1	TRBJ1-4	CASSFQGLANEKLFF	TGCGCCAGCAGCTTTCAGGGGTTGGCTAATGAAAAACTGTTTTTT
.	once	TRBV5-4	TRBJ1-4	CASSLDGTEKLFF	TGTGCCAGCAGCTTGGACGGCACTGAAAAACTGTTTTTT
.	.	TRBV7-6	TRBJ2-7	CASSPQPGANEQYF	TGTGCCAGCAGCCCACAGCCTGGGGCCAACGAGCAGTACTTC
.	.	TRBV4-1	TRBJ2-7	CASSQEWIEEQYF	TGCGCCAGCAGCCAAGAATGGATAGAGGAGCAGTACTTC
TRBD1	.	TRBV6-1	TRBJ1-6	CASTGQGYNSPLHF	TGTGCCAGCACCGGACAGGGCTATAATTCACCCCTCCACTTT
.	.	TRBV5-6	TRBJ1-2	CASSLFSRVYGYTF	TGTGCCAGCAGCTTGTTTAGCAGGGTTTATGGCTACACCTTC
.	.	TRBV14	TRBJ2-3	CASSQDPNLPQYF	TGTGCCAGCAGCCAAGACCCCAACCTACCGCAGTATTTT
.	.	TRBV6-1	TRBJ1-6	CASRPRDSYNSPLHF	TGTGCCAGCAGACCCAGGGACTCCTATAATTCACCCCTCCACTTT
.	.	TRBV6-5	TRBJ2-7	CASSRGRQSYEQYF	TGTGCCAGCAGCCGGGGACGGCAGTCCTACGAGCAGTACTTC
TRBD2	.	TRBV13	TRBJ2-2	CASSLDPRGVPGELFF	TGTGCCAGCAGCTTAGACCCGCGGGGGGTCCCCGGGGAGCTGTTTTTT
.	.	TRBV9	TRBJ1-1	CASSVGPGGARTEAFF	TGTGCCAGCAGCGTAGGCCCGGGGGGGGCGCGGACTGAAGCTTTCTTT
TRBD2	.	TRBV19	TRBJ2-3	CASIADSGGSRIGTQYF	TGTGCCAGTATAGCCGATAGCGGGGGGTCACGCATTGGTACGCAGTATTTT
.	.	TRBV5-4	TRBJ2-2	CASSLPGFTGELFF	TGTGCCAGCAGCTTGCCGGGATTCACCGGGGAGCTGTTTTTT
.	.	TRBV7-9	TRBJ2-7	CATTVVDSDYEQYF	TGTGCCACCACGGTGGTCGACAGTGACTACGAGCAGTACTTC
.	.	TRBV9	TRBJ1-1	CASSGGLVTEAFF	TGTGCCAGCAGCGGGGGTCTAGTAACTGAAGCTTTCTTT
TRBD1	.	TRBV7-9	TRBJ2-7	CASSPDRGPYEQYF	TGTGCCAGCAGCCCTGACAGGGGGCCCTACGAGCAGTACTTC
.	.	TRBV7-8	TRBJ1-3	CASSPRVGNTIYF	TGTGCCAGCAGCCCCCGCGTTGGAAACACCATATATTTT
.	once	TRBV5-4	TRBJ2-2	CASSSLGGINTGELFF	TGTGCCAGCAGCTCGCTAGGGGGTATAAACACCGGGGAGCTGTTTTTT
.	.	TRBV6-1	TRBJ2-5	CASSERQEYQETQYF	TGTGCCAGCAGTGAACGCCAAGAATACCAAGAGACCCAGTACTTC
TRBD1	.	TRBV28	TRBJ1-2	CASSPGGAYGYTF	TGTGCCAGCAGCCCAGGGGGCGCGTATGGCTACACCTTC
.	few	TRBV2	TRBJ1-1	CASIGQVNTEAFF	TGTGCCAGCATAGGGCAGGTGAACACTGAAGCTTTCTTT
.	.	TRBV7-9	TRBJ2-5	CASSLGDYQETQYF	TGTGCCAGCAGCTTAGGGGACTACCAAGAGACCCAGTACTTC
.	.	TRBV11-3	TRBJ1-1	CASSLGRGDTEAFF	TGTGCCAGCAGCTTAGGCAGGGGAGACACTGAAGCTTTCTTT
.	few	TRBV6-5	TRBJ2-1	CASQGGGPGNEQFF	TGTGCCAGCCAGGGAGGGGGCCCGGGGAATGAGCAGTTCTTC
.	.	TRBV7-2	TRBJ2-1	CASSLPGKNEQFF	TGTGCCAGCAGCTTACCAGGGAAGAATGAGCAGTTCTTC
TRBD1	.	TRBV5-1	TRBJ1-2	CASSFSTGGAYGYTF	TGCGCCAGCAGCTTCTCGACAGGGGGCGCATATGGCTACACCTTC
.	.	TRBV29-1	TRBJ2-7	CSVASSGVEDEQYF	TGCAGCGTTGCATCCTCAGGGGTTGAGGACGAGCAGTACTTC
.	once	TRBV15	TRBJ2-7	CATSRSLRSQDEQYF	TGTGCCACCAGCAGATCCCTCCGCTCCCAGGACGAGCAGTACTTC
.	few	TRBV2	TRBJ1-2	CASSVGLYGYTF	TGTGCCAGCAGTGTTGGGTTGTATGGCTACACCTTC
TRBD2	.	TRBV28	TRBJ2-3	CASSSGGGTDTQYF	TGTGCCAGCAGTTCCGGGGGGGGCACAGATACGCAGTATTTT